The 9 T cell receptor beta chains given below trace back to one sample, sequenced in a study of shared clonotypes between healthy human individuals. TCRdb keeps only in-frame clones here, not all; method: immunoSEQ multiplex PCR. The data hold roughly 2.2 million clones, with about 92% observed a single time. Material for sequencing was naive CD4+ T cells from PBMCs. Subset in this sample: CD45RA+ positively selected. The receptors stem from a man between 18 and 35 years old in good health. Some clones in this sample may be carry-over from other donors' samples.

The chain couples TRBV18 to TRBJ2-3; 11 positions match TRBD2. The CDR3 is made up of 17 amino acids. The J segment lost 0 bases and the V segment lost 5 bases, leaving 7 bases of the junction unmatched. In germline, CDR1 is KGHSH, CDR2 LQKENI. CDR3 sequence reads: CASSVPGLAASTDTQYF. The CDR3 coding sequence is TGTGCCAGCTCAGTCCCGGGACTAGCGGCGAGCACAGATACGCAGTATTTT.

This clone was picked up a small number of times. This chain links TRBV19 with TRBJ1-1; 8 bases line up with TRBD1. The CDR3 is 16 amino acids. Germline V gives CDR1 LNHDA, CDR2 SQIVND (reference sequence). The J segment lost 6 bases and the V segment lost 4 bases, leaving 13 bases of the junction unmatched. Written as DNA, the CDR3 is TGTGCCAGTAGTACCAATAGACAGGGGAGAGGGGCTGAAGCTTTCTTT. It is translated as CASSTNRQGRGAEAFF.

V usage is TRBV5-4 and J usage is TRBJ1-1; 7 bases match TRBD1. The CDR3 extends over 15 amino acids. Germline CDR1 and CDR2: SGHNT and YYREEE (reference sequence). The V gene end was trimmed by 4 bases and the J gene end by 2 bases; junction bases not matched to a gene: 8. CDR3 protein: CASSPRTGRNTEAFF. The CDR3 bases are TGTGCCAGCAGCCCCCGGACAGGCCGCAACACTGAAGCTTTCTTT. Full variable domain (outside the CDR3, taken from reference TRBV5-4 and TRBJ1-1): ETGVTQSPTHLIKTRGQQVTLRCSSQSGHNTVSWYQQALGQGPQFIFQYYREEENGRGNFPPRFSGLQFPNYSSELNVNALELDDSALYLCASSPRTGRNTEAFFGQGTRLTVV.

This clone is a singleton in its sample. The chain is built from TRBV30 and TRBJ1-2, with TRBD1 matching over 9 bases. The germline V gene encodes CDR1 GTSNPN and CDR2 SVGIG (reference sequence). Germline trimming cut 0 bases from V and 7 bases from J; bases unmatched to any gene: 9. The CDR3 length is 15 residues. In DNA form, the CDR3 reads TGTGCCTGGAGTGTCCCGGGACAGGGAATCGTTGGCTACACCTTC. The encoded protein is CAWSVPGQGIVGYTF. Complete variable domain (other parts from reference TRBV30 and TRBJ1-2): SQTIHQWPATLVQPVGSPLSLECTVEGTSNPNLYWYRQAAGRGLQLLFYSVGIGQISSEVPQNLSASRPQDRQFILSSKKLLLSDSGFYLCAWSVPGQGIVGYTFGSGTRLTVV.

The rearrangement links TRBV6-1 to TRBJ2-2; D gene uncertain. V was shortened by 8 bases and J by 4 bases, with 14 bases between the two germline ends. Germline CDR1 MNHNS, CDR2 SASEGT. There are 14 residues in the CDR3. This CDR3 is CASFLYLGTGELFF. CDR3 coding DNA: TGTGCCAGCTTTCTTTATCTCGGCACCGGGGAGCTGTTTTTT.

Here the CDR3 DNA reads TGTGCCAGCAGCAGCCTCAAAGGGCGGGGATATGGCTACACCTTC. Translated: CASSSLKGRGYGYTF. The genes are TRBV5-4 and TRBJ1-2; unclear D gene. This CDR3 spans 15 amino acids. Trimming stripped 4 bases from V and 5 bases from J, with 18 bases between. Germline V gives CDR1 SGHNT, CDR2 YYREEE (reference sequence). The full variable domain, in which reference TRBV5-4 and TRBJ1-2 provide the parts outside the CDR3, is ETGVTQSPTHLIKTRGQQVTLRCSSQSGHNTVSWYQQALGQGPQFIFQYYREEENGRGNFPPRFSGLQFPNYSSELNVNALELDDSALYLCASSSLKGRGYGYTFGSGTRLTVV.

This clone was detected once. V is TRBV9 and J is TRBJ2-3; no clear D. Germline assignment: CDR1 SGDLS and CDR2 YYNGEE. The CDR3 has 16 amino acids. V shed 3 bases and J shed 6 bases, with 20 bases lying between them. CDR3 sequence reads: CASSGMQRSQADTQYF. Here the CDR3 DNA reads TGTGCCAGCAGCGGCATGCAACGGAGCCAGGCCGATACGCAGTATTTT.

The gene calls are TRBV29-1 and TRBJ1-2, with D uncertain. Germline CDR1 SQVTM, CDR2 ANQGSEA. V gave up 7 bases and J gave up 2 bases, with 17 bases separating them. The CDR3 consists of 14 residues. CDR3 DNA: TGCAGCGCTGAGCCAGGTCCCTTGAACTATGGCTACACCTTC. Translation gives CSAEPGPLNYGYTF. Supplemented by reference TRBV29-1 and TRBJ1-2, the full variable domain reads SAVISQKPSRDICQRGTSLTIQCQVDSQVTMMFWYRQQPGQSLTLIATANQGSEATYESGFVIDKFPISRPNLTFSTLTVSNMSPEDSSIYLCSAEPGPLNYGYTFGSGTRLTVV.

The J gene is TRBJ1-3, the V gene TRBV9, with TRBD1 as a possible D gene (6 bases). This CDR3 spans 16 amino acids. V was trimmed by 0 bases and J by 2 bases, leaving 12 bases between them. Germline values: CDR1 SGDLS, CDR2 YYNGEE. The CDR3 reads CASSVGAGAPGNTIYF. The CDR3 DNA reads as TGTGCCAGCAGCGTAGGGGCAGGGGCCCCTGGAAACACCATATATTTT.